The 5 T cell receptor beta chains reported below all come from one sample, sequenced in a study of OX40 agonist ivuxolimab in advanced cancers. Measured with immunoSEQ multiplex PCR; TCRdb has only the in-frame clones, and not every one. Among some 90,000 clones listed, roughly 90% were seen once. This material consisted of CD4+ or CD8+ T cells sorted from blood, taken in a trial of the OX40 agonist ivuxolimab. These receptors all stem from an adult with an advanced solid tumor such as melanoma, head and neck, liver or kidney cancer.

CDR3 nucleotides: TGCAGTGCTGGAATCAACTACGAGCAGTACTTC. Its translation: CSAGINYEQYF. The chain combines TRBV20-1 with TRBJ2-7; no definite D call. CDR3 length equals 11 residues. V was shortened by 5 bases and J by 3 bases, with 8 bases between the two germline ends. The germline V gene has CDR1 DFQATT and CDR2 SNEGSKA (reference sequence).

The rearrangement uses TRBV7-7 and TRBJ2-5; TRBD1 matches at 7 bases. The CDR3 covers 14 residues. V trimming: 4 bases; J trimming: 5 bases; junction bases outside the gene matches: 7. The germline CDR1 and CDR2 sequences are SSHAT and FNYEAQ (reference sequence). DNA of the CDR3: TGTGCCAGCAGCTCGACAGGGCTAGGGGAGACCCAGTACTTC. Residues: CASSSTGLGETQYF.

J is TRBJ2-2 and V is TRBV6-5; 8 bases agree with TRBD2. This CDR3 has 16 amino acids. Looked up from germline, CDR1 is MNHEY and CDR2 is SVGAGI. The J segment lost 6 bases and the V segment lost 2 bases, leaving 8 bases of the junction unmatched. CDR3 region: CASSYLAAGGPGELFF. The CDR3, as DNA: TGTGCCAGCAGTTACCTCGCTGCGGGAGGTCCCGGGGAGCTGTTTTTT.

The CDR3 nucleotides read TGTGCCAGCAGCGGCCGGGTCGACACCGGGGAGCTGTTTTTT. It specifies CASSGRVDTGELFF. V usage is TRBV11-1 and J usage is TRBJ2-2; D is ambiguous. Germline CDR1 reads SGHAT; CDR2 reads FQDESV (reference sequence). The CDR3 totals 14 residues. V gave up 5 bases and J gave up 3 bases, with 10 bases separating them.

The gene calls are TRBV5-6 and TRBJ2-5; 12 bases map to TRBD2. The germline CDR1 and CDR2 sequences are SGHDT and YYEEEE. This CDR3 has 16 amino acids. V was pared by 4 bases and J by 5 bases, with 9 bases of the junction left unmatched. CDR3 region: CASSTPLAGGGETQYF. The DNA of the CDR3 is TGTGCCAGCAGCACCCCACTAGCGGGAGGCGGGGAGACCCAGTACTTC.